One and the same sample provided the 5 T cell receptor beta chains below, sequenced in a study of tumor and adjacent non-tumor tissue in lung cancer (dated by TCRdb to 2016 to 2018). RNA was isolated from bulk unsorted tissue, and RNA quality was assessed with a NanoDrop ND-1000 and an Agilent 2100. Library preparation employed multiplex PCR. Sequencing was performed on an Illumina HiSeq 2500. Following protocols modified from ARM-PCR, the researchers constructed TCRbeta libraries through three rounds of nested PCR with primers (Table S4). In-frame beta chains were kept once TCRdb had trimmed the public reads at Q25 with fastp and called clones with MiXCR. Under each unique CDR3 protein, matching rows form one entry showing the most common genes and DNA. The sample has 200,000 to 250,000 distinct CDR3 sequences on record, 60% to 75% of them singletons. Together, the top ten hold 20% to 25% of the sample.

What was sequenced was lung tumor tissue. The receptors were gathered from a man aged 55 to 69 with non-small cell lung cancer.

At least ten counts were recorded for this clonotype. V gene TRBV20-1 combines with J gene TRBJ1-2; the match to TRBD1 covers 7 bases. The germline V gene has CDR1 DFQATT and CDR2 SNEGSKA (reference sequence). CDR3 length: 13 residues. The trim removed 8 bases at V and 3 bases at J, leaving 9 bases unmatched. CDR3 protein: CSSKQGLHYGYTF. The CDR3 DNA reads as TGCAGTTCAAAACAGGGGCTCCACTATGGCTACACCTTC.

This clonotype was observed many times. This rearrangement joins TRBV20-1 to TRBJ2-1; D perhaps matches TRBD2 (5 bases). The CDR3 runs 11 residues. Between the trimmed V and J ends, which lost 2 bases and 10 bases, there was a span of 9 bases. Looked up from germline, CDR1 is DFQATT and CDR2 is SNEGSKA (reference sequence). CDR3 DNA sequence: TGCAGTGCTAGAAGCGGAATCGAGCAGTTCTTC. Translated: CSARSGIEQFF.

The chain has TRBV20-1 and TRBJ2-3; 8 bases line up with TRBD2. The V gene's germline CDR1 is DFQATT and CDR2 SNEGSKA (reference sequence). There are 14 residues in the CDR3. Unmatched junction bases numbered 8, after V lost 1 base and J lost 8 bases. CDR3 bases: TGCAGTGCTAGAGTTCATGGCGGGGGGACTACGCAGTATTTT. Amino acid sequence: CSARVHGGGTTQYF.

Comment on this clonotype: A much bigger clone sits one base away, suggesting this may be a read error. J is TRBJ2-3 and V is TRBV6-5, with D maybe TRBD1 (6 bases). This CDR3 has 17 residues. The V and J ends lost 5 bases and 2 bases respectively, with 20 bases between them. The germline CDR1 and CDR2 sequences are MNHEY and SVGAGI. This CDR3 reads CASSEGILGGSTDTQYF. CDR3 in DNA: TGTGCCAGCAGTGAGGGGATTTTAGGGGGATCCACAGATACGCAGTATTTT.

To note about this clonotype: The junction departs from germline at one end; a sequencing error may be responsible. The CDR3 sequence is CARSFLGHTQYF. The CDR3 nucleotides read TGTGCCCGCAGTTTTTTGGGCCATACGCAGTATTTT. The genes are TRBV27 and TRBJ2-3; no firm D call. The CDR3 totals 12 residues. The germline CDR1 and CDR2 sequences are MNHEY and SMNVEV (reference sequence).